Reported below is one T cell receptor beta chain. The CDR3 is 14 residues long. Germline assignment: CDR1 SGHDT and CDR2 YYEEEE. Trimming pared 5 bases from V and 4 bases from J, leaving 15 bases between. The data stem from a study of CD8 T cells in Susac syndrome. CD8+ and CD4+ T cells from blood underwent TCR beta sequencing. The controls, all healthy donors, were matched for age and sex. An amount of RNA that ranged from roughly 0.45 to 1 ug was reverse transcribed with random hexamers. The amplification used immunoSEQ multiplex PCR on TCR beta CDR3; it spanned 54 Vbeta and 13 Jbeta. TCRdb ran MiXCR on the immunoSEQ multiplex PCR reads and lists one entry per CDR3 protein. The sample lists about 130,000 distinct CDR3 sequences, around 95% occurring once.

The specimen sequenced was CD4+ T cells from PBMCs. This sequence was found in a human donor in good health. The V and J genes are TRBV5-6 and TRBJ1-1; tentative D call: TRBD1 (5 bases). CDR3 amino acids: CASRGLPGGTEAFF. The CDR3 nucleotides are TGTGCCAGCAGGGGACTACCCGGTGGCACTGAAGCTTTCTTT.